Listed below are T cell receptor beta chains from one sample, sequenced in a study of blood T cell repertoires in COVID-19. Profiling relied on immunoSEQ multiplex PCR, and the TCRdb table lists in-frame clones only, not all of them. The sample contains 150,000 to 200,000 clones, 84% of which appear only once. Source material: peripheral blood. The receptors stem from a woman in her 70s with COVID-19, enrolled during active disease. CDR3s include the opening cysteine and the closing phenylalanine or tryptophan. The order of the fields is V gene, D gene, J gene, clone size, CDR3 protein, CDR3 DNA. A D gene is named only where the DNA matches it firmly. Expanded clones get a size class; other rows say once, few or many, or leave the size out.

v_gene: TRBV19
d_gene: -
j_gene: TRBJ2-1
abundance: -
CDR3aa: CASSTVLGANEQFF
CDR3nt: TGTGCCAGTAGTACTGTCCTTGGGGCCAATGAGCAGTTCTTC

v_gene: TRBV5-8
d_gene: TRBD2
j_gene: TRBJ2-7
abundance: once
CDR3aa: CASSLVGGSSYEQYF
CDR3nt: TGTGCCAGCAGCTTGGTGGGGGGGAGCTCCTACGAGCAGTACTTC

v_gene: TRBV18
d_gene: -
j_gene: TRBJ2-3
abundance: -
CDR3aa: CASSPPTGRHTDTQYF
CDR3nt: TGTGCCAGCTCACCACCTACAGGACGCCATACAGATACGCAGTATTTT

v_gene: TRBV15
d_gene: TRBD2
j_gene: TRBJ2-3
abundance: -
CDR3aa: CATSRGRSSGPGDTQYF
CDR3nt: TGTGCCACCAGCAGAGGTCGATCTAGCGGCCCGGGGGATACGCAGTATTTT

v_gene: TRBV3-1/TRBV3-2
d_gene: -
j_gene: TRBJ2-3
abundance: -
CDR3aa: CASSQGLLLTDTQYF
CDR3nt: TGTGCCAGCAGCCAAGGTTTACTACTGACAGATACGCAGTATTTT

v_gene: TRBV24-1
d_gene: -
j_gene: TRBJ2-1
abundance: -
CDR3aa: CATSDLGGGDYNEQFF
CDR3nt: TGTGCCACCAGTGATTTGGGAGGGGGGGACTACAATGAGCAGTTCTTC

v_gene: TRBV3-1/TRBV3-2
d_gene: -
j_gene: TRBJ1-1
abundance: -
CDR3aa: CASSQPLSTGNTEAFF
CDR3nt: TGTGCCAGCAGCCAACCTCTCTCAACAGGGAACACTGAAGCTTTCTTT

v_gene: TRBV25-1
d_gene: TRBD2
j_gene: TRBJ2-5
abundance: -
CDR3aa: CASSGSVREGRETQYF
CDR3nt: TGTGCCAGCAGTGGTTCAGTGCGGGAGGGCCGTGAGACCCAGTACTTC

v_gene: TRBV4-2
d_gene: -
j_gene: TRBJ1-4
abundance: -
CDR3aa: CASSQVSPGEKLFF
CDR3nt: TGTGCCAGCAGCCAAGTTTCCCCGGGTGAAAAACTGTTTTTT

v_gene: TRBV5-1
d_gene: TRBD2
j_gene: TRBJ2-3
abundance: -
CDR3aa: CASSLVLSSGGARTDTQYF
CDR3nt: TGCGCCAGCAGCTTGGTGCTCTCTAGCGGGGGGGCCCGGACAGATACGCAGTATTTT

v_gene: TRBV7-8
d_gene: -
j_gene: TRBJ1-5
abundance: -
CDR3aa: CASSPKPSAGQRNQPQHF
CDR3nt: TGTGCCAGCAGCCCTAAACCGTCAGCGGGACAACGTAATCAGCCCCAGCATTTT

v_gene: TRBV5-1
d_gene: -
j_gene: TRBJ2-7
abundance: -
CDR3aa: CASSLYSNSYEQYF
CDR3nt: TGCGCCAGCAGCTTGTACAGCAACTCCTACGAGCAGTACTTC

v_gene: TRBV2
d_gene: TRBD1
j_gene: TRBJ2-1
abundance: -
CDR3aa: CASSAVRGQFKEQFF
CDR3nt: TGTGCCAGCAGTGCAGTCAGGGGGCAATTCAAGGAGCAGTTCTTC

v_gene: TRBV29-1
d_gene: -
j_gene: TRBJ1-2
abundance: once
CDR3aa: CSGDSGSNYGYTF
CDR3nt: TGCAGCGGCGACTCGGGATCTAATTATGGCTACACCTTC

v_gene: TRBV28
d_gene: -
j_gene: TRBJ1-4
abundance: -
CDR3aa: CASSPSSYGGGEKLFF
CDR3nt: TGTGCCAGCAGTCCTAGCTCATACGGCGGCGGGGAAAAACTGTTTTTT

v_gene: TRBV19
d_gene: TRBD1
j_gene: TRBJ1-1
abundance: -
CDR3aa: CASSPGQGGVFTEAFF
CDR3nt: TGTGCCAGTAGTCCGGGACAGGGGGGAGTATTCACTGAAGCTTTCTTT

v_gene: TRBV7-8
d_gene: -
j_gene: TRBJ2-7
abundance: -
CDR3aa: CASQGSPIAGPYEQYF
CDR3nt: TGTGCCAGCCAGGGGTCCCCGATAGCGGGCCCATACGAGCAGTACTTC

v_gene: TRBV7-9
d_gene: TRBD2
j_gene: TRBJ2-7
abundance: -
CDR3aa: CASSLGLTSGRFYEQYF
CDR3nt: TGTGCCAGCAGCTTAGGTCTGACTAGCGGGAGGTTCTACGAGCAGTACTTC

v_gene: TRBV30
d_gene: -
j_gene: TRBJ2-1
abundance: once
CDR3aa: CAWSRGPTEPWHNEQFF
CDR3nt: TGTGCCTGGAGTCGCGGCCCGACAGAACCTTGGCACAATGAGCAGTTCTTC

v_gene: TRBV6-1
d_gene: TRBD2
j_gene: TRBJ2-3
abundance: -
CDR3aa: CASSEGRVAGVTDTQYF
CDR3nt: TGTGCCAGCAGTGAAGGGAGGGTAGCGGGGGTCACAGATACGCAGTATTTT

v_gene: TRBV19
d_gene: TRBD1
j_gene: TRBJ2-3
abundance: few
CDR3aa: CASSLGQGRADTQYF
CDR3nt: TGTGCCAGTAGCCTTGGACAGGGGAGGGCAGATACGCAGTATTTT

v_gene: TRBV5-1
d_gene: -
j_gene: TRBJ1-6
abundance: -
CDR3aa: CASGSGERDSPLHF
CDR3nt: TGCGCCAGCGGATCGGGCGAGAGGGATTCACCCCTCCACTTT

v_gene: TRBV7-2
d_gene: TRBD2
j_gene: TRBJ2-5
abundance: once
CDR3aa: CASSSDRAVAGGTQYF
CDR3nt: TGTGCCAGCAGCTCGGACAGGGCGGTAGCGGGAGGGACCCAGTACTTC

v_gene: TRBV5-1
d_gene: TRBD1
j_gene: TRBJ2-2
abundance: -
CDR3aa: CASSLPGGIATGELFF
CDR3nt: TGCGCCAGCAGCTTGCCAGGGGGTATAGCCACCGGGGAGCTGTTTTTT

v_gene: TRBV19
d_gene: TRBD2
j_gene: TRBJ2-5
abundance: -
CDR3aa: CASSGTSGNVETQYF
CDR3nt: TGTGCCAGTAGTGGGACTAGCGGAAACGTGGAGACCCAGTACTTC

v_gene: TRBV28
d_gene: -
j_gene: TRBJ1-3
abundance: -
CDR3aa: CASTLNRPSFSGNTIYF
CDR3nt: TGTGCCAGCACCCTAAACAGGCCTAGTTTTTCTGGAAACACCATATATTTT

v_gene: TRBV6-5
d_gene: TRBD2
j_gene: TRBJ2-7
abundance: -
CDR3aa: CASIRPSGSYEQYF
CDR3nt: TGTGCCAGCATTAGACCTAGCGGGTCCTACGAGCAGTACTTC

v_gene: TRBV29-1
d_gene: -
j_gene: TRBJ2-1
abundance: -
CDR3aa: CSGGRGTTNNEQFF
CDR3nt: TGCAGCGGAGGCAGAGGAACCACAAACAATGAGCAGTTCTTC

v_gene: TRBV10-3
d_gene: -
j_gene: TRBJ1-1
abundance: -
CDR3aa: CAIMRGRGGTEAFF
CDR3nt: TGTGCCATCATGAGGGGACGGGGGGGAACTGAAGCTTTCTTT

v_gene: TRBV9
d_gene: -
j_gene: TRBJ1-4
abundance: -
CDR3aa: CASSFSGEKLFF
CDR3nt: TGTGCCAGCAGCTTCTCGGGGGAAAAACTGTTTTTT

v_gene: TRBV9
d_gene: -
j_gene: TRBJ2-7
abundance: -
CDR3aa: CASSVDSYEQYF
CDR3nt: TGTGCCAGCAGCGTGGACAGCTACGAGCAGTACTTC

v_gene: TRBV6-5
d_gene: TRBD2
j_gene: TRBJ2-7
abundance: -
CDR3aa: CASSRTSVSYEQYF
CDR3nt: TGTGCCAGCAGTAGGACTAGCGTTTCCTACGAGCAGTACTTC

v_gene: TRBV5-1
d_gene: -
j_gene: TRBJ2-7
abundance: few
CDR3aa: CASSLALTTSSYEQYF
CDR3nt: TGCGCCAGCAGCTTGGCCCTAACTACTTCCTCCTACGAGCAGTACTTC

v_gene: TRBV6-5
d_gene: -
j_gene: TRBJ2-7
abundance: -
CDR3aa: CASTGNEQYF
CDR3nt: TGTGCCAGCACGGGGAACGAGCAGTACTTC

v_gene: TRBV18
d_gene: TRBD1
j_gene: TRBJ1-1
abundance: once
CDR3aa: CASSRSSRGLNTEAFF
CDR3nt: TGTGCCAGCTCACGATCTTCTAGGGGGCTGAACACTGAAGCTTTCTTT

v_gene: TRBV29-1
d_gene: TRBD1
j_gene: TRBJ2-5
abundance: -
CDR3aa: CSVVGDRGLETQYF
CDR3nt: TGCAGCGTTGTGGGGGACAGGGGTCTCGAGACCCAGTACTTC

v_gene: TRBV9
d_gene: TRBD2
j_gene: TRBJ2-1
abundance: -
CDR3aa: CASSVQTGTSVLNEQFF
CDR3nt: TGTGCCAGCAGCGTCCAGACCGGGACTAGCGTACTCAATGAGCAGTTCTTC

v_gene: TRBV5-5
d_gene: -
j_gene: TRBJ2-3
abundance: -
CDR3aa: CASSPGSGGADTQYF
CDR3nt: TGTGCCAGCAGCCCGGGGAGCGGAGGGGCAGATACGCAGTATTTT

v_gene: TRBV5-1
d_gene: TRBD2
j_gene: TRBJ2-2
abundance: -
CDR3aa: CASSGDGRTGELFF
CDR3nt: TGCGCCAGCAGCGGGGACGGGAGGACCGGGGAGCTGTTTTTT

v_gene: TRBV15
d_gene: -
j_gene: TRBJ1-2
abundance: -
CDR3aa: CATSMGTNYGYTF
CDR3nt: TGTGCCACCAGCATGGGCACGAACTATGGCTACACCTTC

v_gene: TRBV5-8
d_gene: TRBD2
j_gene: TRBJ2-3
abundance: -
CDR3aa: CASSPLATGTDTQYF
CDR3nt: TGTGCCAGCAGCCCACTAGCGACCGGGACAGATACGCAGTATTTT

v_gene: TRBV28
d_gene: TRBD1
j_gene: TRBJ2-7
abundance: -
CDR3aa: CASSLTGQLSSYEQYF
CDR3nt: TGTGCCAGCAGCCTGACAGGGCAGTTATCCTCCTACGAGCAGTACTTC

v_gene: TRBV5-1
d_gene: -
j_gene: TRBJ1-1
abundance: -
CDR3aa: CASSFHAWGVPEAFF
CDR3nt: TGCGCCAGCAGCTTTCACGCCTGGGGGGTCCCTGAAGCTTTCTTT

v_gene: TRBV24-1
d_gene: TRBD1
j_gene: TRBJ1-1
abundance: -
CDR3aa: CATSLTGSGGGAFF
CDR3nt: TGTGCCACCAGCCTGACAGGGTCAGGGGGTGGAGCTTTCTTT

v_gene: TRBV19
d_gene: TRBD1
j_gene: TRBJ2-7
abundance: -
CDR3aa: CASSRSRDRGNEQYF
CDR3nt: TGTGCCAGTAGTCGCTCGCGGGACAGGGGTAACGAGCAGTACTTC

v_gene: TRBV15
d_gene: -
j_gene: TRBJ1-1
abundance: few
CDR3aa: CATSRGGLGNTEAFF
CDR3nt: TGTGCCACCAGCAGAGGAGGGTTAGGGAACACTGAAGCTTTCTTT

v_gene: TRBV5-5
d_gene: -
j_gene: TRBJ1-3
abundance: -
CDR3aa: CASSLGGQLFSSSGNTIYF
CDR3nt: TGTGCCAGCAGCTTGGGTGGACAGCTTTTTTCAAGCTCTGGAAACACCATATATTTT

v_gene: TRBV7-8
d_gene: TRBD2
j_gene: TRBJ2-3
abundance: -
CDR3aa: CASSLASGSTDTQYF
CDR3nt: TGTGCCAGCAGCTTAGCTAGCGGGAGCACAGATACGCAGTATTTT

v_gene: TRBV28
d_gene: TRBD2
j_gene: TRBJ2-7
abundance: -
CDR3aa: CASSPSGTTSYEQYF
CDR3nt: TGTGCCAGCAGTCCCAGCGGGACTACCTCCTACGAGCAGTACTTC

v_gene: TRBV20-1
d_gene: -
j_gene: TRBJ1-1
abundance: few
CDR3aa: CQNAEAFF
CDR3nt: TGCCAGAATGCTGAAGCTTTCTTT

v_gene: TRBV6-5
d_gene: TRBD1
j_gene: TRBJ1-2
abundance: -
CDR3aa: CASSSTGVLGYTF
CDR3nt: TGTGCCAGCAGTTCGACAGGGGTTCTCGGCTACACCTTC